This TCR beta chain derives from a study of blood T cell repertoires in COVID-19. Here immunoSEQ multiplex PCR was the method, and the copy in TCRdb shows in-frame clones only, minus some. This sample yields some 180,000 clones, of which roughly 81% are seen a single time; roughly 2.7% belongs to the top ten. The sequence was obtained from a woman of 80 years or more with COVID-19, enrolled during active disease. The sequenced sample consisted of peripheral blood.

In DNA form, the CDR3 reads TGTGCCAGCAGCCAGCTAGCGGGACCCACAGATACGCAGTATTTT. Protein sequence: CASSQLAGPTDTQYF. The chain is built from TRBV4-2 and TRBJ2-3; 9 nucleotides align to TRBD2. CDR1 LGHNA and CDR2 YNFKEQ come from the germline V gene. The junction had 3 bases not matched to a gene; V was cut back by 3 bases and J by 2 bases. The CDR3 sequence is 15 residues long.